The present T cell receptor beta chain was sequenced within a study of neurological immune-mediated disorders. Per the germline V gene, CDR1 is SGHDN and CDR2 is FVKESK. V lost 5 bases to trimming and J lost 10 bases, with 18 bases between them. The CDR3 is 15 residues long. Study results and limitations: None of the CDR3 amino acid sequences found in expanded clones was shared across subjects. This suggests that the TCR-beta repertoires were private in all groups.

5'RACE with 10-nucleotide random UMIs produced the cDNA. Whenever a sequencing run was performed, it yielded over 170 million TCR-beta sequences from 15-18 subjects. TCRdb redid the calling of the 5' RACE reads with MiXCR, one entry per CDR3 protein. The sample contains around 49,000 distinct CDR3 sequences, approximately 11% of which appear only once. The table lists this clonotype with many counts. What it binds is unknown. As to time point: longitudinal time-point 3. Unsorted libraries were prepared from 2 million PBMCs held at -80 C. Input material: PBMCs. The V and J genes are TRBV14 and TRBJ1-6, with D uncertain. This TCR derives from a male donor with HTLV-1-associated myelopathy (HAM/TSP). The CDR3 spells CASSDITAARSPLHF. The DNA for the CDR3 is TGTGCCAGCAGCGATATAACAGCCGCGAGATCACCCCTCCACTTT.